This TCR beta chain came from a study of T cells in Graves' hyperthyroidism and ophthalmopathy. Using RNA transcripts as the source, TCR beta CDR3 regions were amplified. TCR CDR3 underwent first-round RT-PCR with the HTBI primer set. TCRdb called the multiplex PCR reads again in MiXCR, with one record for every CDR3 protein. Of 500,000 to 600,000 distinct CDR3 sequences in the sample, around 45% were seen once. The sample was peripheral blood or thyroid tissue (not recorded which). The TCR comes from an adult woman with Graves' disease, either hyperthyroidism or ophthalmopathy (not recorded which).

In nucleotides, the CDR3 is TGCAGCGTTGATATTTTGACAGGGGCCCTCTACGAGCAGTACTTC. Translation gives CSVDILTGALYEQYF. The chain carries TRBV29-1 and TRBJ2-7, with 8 bases that match TRBD1. The V and J ends lost 3 bases and 3 bases, in that order; junction bases with no gene match: 10. Germline CDR1 SQVTM, CDR2 ANQGSEA. The CDR3 loop spans 15 amino acids.